Listed below are T cell receptor beta chains from one sample, sequenced in a study of Ad26.COV2.S vaccination and SARS-CoV-2 variants. Profiling relied on immunoSEQ multiplex PCR, and the TCRdb table lists in-frame clones only, not all of them. Found here are about 370,000 clones, 70% to 90% of them singletons; the top ten hold under 3.5%. The input for sequencing was peripheral blood, taken in a trial of Ad26.COV2.S vaccine versus placebo. The source of these receptors is a person aged 18 to 59 who received the Ad26.COV2.S COVID-19 vaccine or a placebo. Each CDR3 is given without its conserved first and last residue. The listing skips clone size in some rows; elsewhere it reads once, few, many or a size class.

v_gene: TRBV9
abundance: NA
CDR3aa: ASSVGALNTEAF

v_gene: TRBV12-2
abundance: NA
CDR3aa: ASLQNGQARLSGANVLT

v_gene: TRBV20-1
abundance: NA
CDR3aa: SARFVNTIY

v_gene: TRBV7-2
abundance: NA
CDR3aa: ASRPQGVAEAF

v_gene: TRBV5-1
abundance: NA
CDR3aa: ASSLAGSPKSEQY

v_gene: TRBV6-5
abundance: NA
CDR3aa: ASRWGGNTEAF

v_gene: TRBV2
abundance: NA
CDR3aa: ASRVSGAFHEQF

v_gene: TRBV6-5
abundance: NA
CDR3aa: ASSLRGSKSTEAF

v_gene: TRBV5-1
abundance: few
CDR3aa: ASSAGTGSRSRGYT

v_gene: TRBV6-6
abundance: NA
CDR3aa: ASSYPGQGGGTEAF

v_gene: TRBV5-1
abundance: once
CDR3aa: ASSRDRDYEQY

v_gene: TRBV15
abundance: NA
CDR3aa: ATSRRDEKLF

v_gene: TRBV5-1
abundance: NA
CDR3aa: ASSSEGARETQY

v_gene: TRBV5-6
abundance: NA
CDR3aa: ASSFGRTLRGNTIY

v_gene: TRBV3-1/TRBV3-2
abundance: NA
CDR3aa: ASSQDFPGELF

v_gene: TRBV15
abundance: NA
CDR3aa: ATSRYQGQGQDTQY